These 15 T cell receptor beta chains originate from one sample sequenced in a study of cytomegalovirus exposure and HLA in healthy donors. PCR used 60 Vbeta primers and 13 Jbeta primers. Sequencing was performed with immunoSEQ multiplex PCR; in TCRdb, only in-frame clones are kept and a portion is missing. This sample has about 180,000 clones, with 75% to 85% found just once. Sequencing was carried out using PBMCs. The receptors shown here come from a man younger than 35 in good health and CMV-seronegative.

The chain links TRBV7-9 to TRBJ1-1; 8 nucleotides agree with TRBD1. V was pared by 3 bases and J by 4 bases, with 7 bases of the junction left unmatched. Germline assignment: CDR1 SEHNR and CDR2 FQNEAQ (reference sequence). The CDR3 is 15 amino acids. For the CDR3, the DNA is TGTGCCAGCAGCTTCACAGGGGGAGTTGGCACTGAAGCTTTCTTT. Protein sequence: CASSFTGGVGTEAFF.

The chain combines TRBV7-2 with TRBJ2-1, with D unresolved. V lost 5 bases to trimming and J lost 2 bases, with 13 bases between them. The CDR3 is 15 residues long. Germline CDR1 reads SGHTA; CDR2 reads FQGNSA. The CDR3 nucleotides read TGTGCCAGCAGCCCACGCCAGACACCCTACAATGAGCAGTTCTTC. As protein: CASSPRQTPYNEQFF.

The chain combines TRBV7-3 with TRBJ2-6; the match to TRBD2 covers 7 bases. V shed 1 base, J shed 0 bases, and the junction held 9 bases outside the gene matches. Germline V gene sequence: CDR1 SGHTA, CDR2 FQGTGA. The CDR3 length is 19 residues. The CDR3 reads CASSLNPREGRSGANVLTF. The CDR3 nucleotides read TGTGCCAGCAGCTTAAATCCCAGGGAGGGTCGCTCTGGGGCCAACGTCCTGACTTTC.

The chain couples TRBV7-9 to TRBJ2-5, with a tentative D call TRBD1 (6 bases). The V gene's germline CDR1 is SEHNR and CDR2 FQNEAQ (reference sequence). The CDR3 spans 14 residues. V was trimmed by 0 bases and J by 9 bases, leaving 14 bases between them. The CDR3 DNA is TGTGCCAGCAGCTTAGCGGGGGCCTTGATGGCCCAGTACTTC. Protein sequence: CASSLAGALMAQYF.

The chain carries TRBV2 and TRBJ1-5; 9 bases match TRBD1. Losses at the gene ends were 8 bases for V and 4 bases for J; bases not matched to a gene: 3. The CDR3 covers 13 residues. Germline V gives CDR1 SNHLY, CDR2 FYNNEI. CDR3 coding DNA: TGTGCCAGCGATGGACAGGGGAATCAGCCCCAGCATTTT. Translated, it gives CASDGQGNQPQHF.

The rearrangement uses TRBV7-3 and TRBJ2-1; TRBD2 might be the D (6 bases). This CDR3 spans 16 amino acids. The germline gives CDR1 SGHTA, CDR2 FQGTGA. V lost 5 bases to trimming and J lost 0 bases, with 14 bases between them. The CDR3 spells CASSPGLLSSYNEQFF. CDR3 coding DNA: TGTGCCAGCAGCCCGGGACTGCTAAGCTCCTACAATGAGCAGTTCTTC.

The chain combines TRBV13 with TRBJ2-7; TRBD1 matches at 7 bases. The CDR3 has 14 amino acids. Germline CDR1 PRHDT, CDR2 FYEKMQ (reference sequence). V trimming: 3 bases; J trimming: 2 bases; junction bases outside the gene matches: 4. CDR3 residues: CASSFRDRTYEQYF. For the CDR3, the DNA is TGTGCCAGCAGCTTCCGGGACAGAACCTACGAGCAGTACTTC.

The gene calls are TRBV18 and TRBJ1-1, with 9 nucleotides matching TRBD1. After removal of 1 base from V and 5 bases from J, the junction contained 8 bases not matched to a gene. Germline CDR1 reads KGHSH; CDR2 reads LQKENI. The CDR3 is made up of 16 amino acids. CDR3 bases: TGTGCCAGCTCACCACGCCCTGGCGGACAGGGGACTGAAGCTTTCTTT. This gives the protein CASSPRPGGQGTEAFF.

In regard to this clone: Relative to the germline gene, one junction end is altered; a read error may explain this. This chain's CDR3 is CASSIDAETAADF. The CDR3 DNA is TGTGCCAGTAGTATAGACGCCGAAACCGCGGCGGACTTC. The V and J genes are TRBV19 and TRBJ1-2; unclear D gene. CDR3 length: 13 amino acids. Per germline, CDR1 LNHDA and CDR2 SQIVND (reference sequence). Drawing the rest from reference TRBV19 and TRBJ1-2, the complete variable domain is DGGITQSPKYLFRKEGQNVTLSCEQNLNHDAMYWYRQDPGQGLRLIYYSQIVNDFQKGDIAEGYSVSREKKESFPLTVTSAQKNPTAFYLCASSIDAETAADFGSGTRLTVV.

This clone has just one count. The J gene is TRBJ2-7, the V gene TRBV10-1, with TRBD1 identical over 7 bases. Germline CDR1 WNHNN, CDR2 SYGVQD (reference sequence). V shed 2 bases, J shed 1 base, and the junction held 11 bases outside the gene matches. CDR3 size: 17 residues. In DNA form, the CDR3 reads TGCGCCAGCAGTGAGCCGGCTGGACAGGTTAAATCCTACGAGCAGTACTTC. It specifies CASSEPAGQVKSYEQYF.

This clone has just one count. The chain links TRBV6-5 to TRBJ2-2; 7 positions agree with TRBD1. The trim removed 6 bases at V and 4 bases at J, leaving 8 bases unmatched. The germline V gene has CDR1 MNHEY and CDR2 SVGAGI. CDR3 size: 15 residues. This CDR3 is CASRSPTGVTGELFF. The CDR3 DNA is TGTGCCAGCAGATCTCCTACAGGGGTCACCGGGGAGCTGTTTTTT.

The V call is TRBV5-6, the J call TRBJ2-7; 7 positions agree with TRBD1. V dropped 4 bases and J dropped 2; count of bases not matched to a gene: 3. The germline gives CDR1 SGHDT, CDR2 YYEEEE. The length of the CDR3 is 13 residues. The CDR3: CASSPQGAYEQYF. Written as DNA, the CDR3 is TGTGCCAGCAGCCCTCAGGGGGCCTACGAGCAGTACTTC.

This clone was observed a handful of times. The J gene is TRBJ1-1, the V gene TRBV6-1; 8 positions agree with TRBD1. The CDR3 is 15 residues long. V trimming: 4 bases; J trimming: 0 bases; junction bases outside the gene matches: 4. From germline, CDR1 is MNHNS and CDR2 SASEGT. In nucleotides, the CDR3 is TGTGCCAGCAGTGCTTTACAGGGGGTGAACACTGAAGCTTTCTTT. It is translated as CASSALQGVNTEAFF.

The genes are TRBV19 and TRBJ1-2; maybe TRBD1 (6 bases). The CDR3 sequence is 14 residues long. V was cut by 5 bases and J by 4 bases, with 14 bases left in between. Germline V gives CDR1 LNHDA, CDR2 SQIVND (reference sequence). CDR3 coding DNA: TGTGCCAGTAGTGTCCCAGGGGTAGGCTATGGCTACACCTTC. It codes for CASSVPGVGYGYTF.

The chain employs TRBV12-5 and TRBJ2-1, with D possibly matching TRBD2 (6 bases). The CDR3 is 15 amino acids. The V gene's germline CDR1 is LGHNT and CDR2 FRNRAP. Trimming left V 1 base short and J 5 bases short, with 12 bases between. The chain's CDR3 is CASGLDPGRHNEQFF. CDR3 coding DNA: TGTGCTAGTGGTTTGGACCCAGGGAGGCACAATGAGCAGTTCTTC.